The T cell receptor (beta chain) described here comes from a study of molecular identifiers for immune sequencing clone quantification. V was clipped by 6 bases and J by 1 base, with 13 bases between them. Per germline, CDR1 SGHAT and CDR2 FQNNGV. The CDR3 is made up of 15 amino acids. MiXCR, run by TCRdb on the PCR reads, gives a single entry per CDR3 protein. This repertoire shows about 510,000 distinct CDR3 sequences, 20% to 25% found once; its top ten account for about 0.8%. This TCR derives from a human donor in good health. Some libraries in this study had Jurkat cell RNA spiked in. This rearrangement joins TRBV11-2 to TRBJ2-1; D may be TRBD2 (6 bases). Source material: naive CD8+ T cells from blood, with Jurkat cell RNA spiked in. Regarding subset: FACS-sorted CD8+CD4-CCR7+CD45RA+ naive T cells. Here the CDR3 reads CASRGPGVSYNEQFF. In nucleotides, the CDR3 is TGTGCCAGCAGGGGGCCGGGAGTGTCCTACAATGAGCAGTTCTTC.